These T cell receptor beta chains were read from a single sample in a study of PD-L1 blockade in urothelial cancer. The table came from immunoSEQ multiplex PCR; TCRdb's copy has only in-frame clones and leaves some out. The table has 1,500 to 2,000 clones, around 37% seen once. The sample in question was tumor tissue, obtained before atezolizumab (anti-PD-L1) treatment. The source is a man between 45 and 60 years old with urothelial cancer. Each CDR3 is given with its conserved first and last residue. The order of the fields is D gene, CDR3 length, J gene, clone size, V gene, CDR3 protein, CDR3 DNA. A D gene is named only where the DNA matches it firmly. The size of a clone is reported for some rows only, either as once, few or many, or as a class for expanded clones.

TRBD1	16	TRBJ2-1	.	TRBV7-6	CASSLLGGSSYNEQFF	TGTGCCAGCAGCTTATTAGGGGGCAGCTCCTACAATGAGCAGTTCTTC
.	15	TRBJ1-6	.	TRBV6-8	CASSYGPGGISPLHF	TGTGCCAGCAGTTACGGTCCCGGAGGAATTTCACCCCTCCACTTT
.	13	TRBJ1-1	few	TRBV7-4	CASSSTRREQAFF	TGTGCCAGCAGCTCAACCCGCAGGGAACAAGCTTTCTTT
.	13	TRBJ1-1	.	TRBV9	CASSVRGDTEAFF	TGTGCCAGCAGCGTACGGGGAGACACTGAAGCTTTCTTT
.	14	TRBJ2-1	.	TRBV19	CASSTGGGVNEQFF	TGTGCCAGTAGTACCGGGGGAGGTGTCAATGAGCAGTTCTTC
TRBD2	18	TRBJ2-2	.	TRBV18	CASSPQQAGGPYTGELFF	TGTGCCAGCTCACCCCAGCAAGCGGGAGGGCCATACACCGGGGAGCTGTTTTTT
.	13	TRBJ1-1	medium-sized	TRBV9	CASSVSWNTEAFF	TGTGCCAGCAGCGTTTCTTGGAACACTGAAGCTTTCTTT
.	15	TRBJ1-1	.	TRBV18	CASSPTESFNTEAFF	TGTGCCAGCTCTCCGACGGAGTCCTTTAACACTGAAGCTTTCTTT
.	15	TRBJ2-6	.	TRBV19	CASSPILSGANVLTF	TGTGCCAGTAGCCCGATTCTTTCTGGGGCCAACGTCCTGACTTTC
.	15	TRBJ2-7	.	TRBV6-8	CAIGQGPGINYEQYF	TGTGCCATCGGCCAAGGACCCGGGATAAACTACGAGCAGTACTTC
TRBD1	15	TRBJ1-5	.	TRBV19	CASSPRQGGGQPQHF	TGTGCCAGTAGTCCCAGACAGGGAGGAGGTCAGCCCCAGCATTTT
.	13	TRBJ1-1	.	TRBV6-1	CAISEAGNTEAFF	TGTGCCATCAGTGAAGCAGGTAACACTGAAGCTTTCTTT
.	11	TRBJ1-2	.	TRBV19	CASSISALLHF	TGTGCCAGTAGTATATCGGCTTTACTCCACTTC
.	16	TRBJ2-3	.	TRBV2	CASSERRATLFFTQYF	TGTGCCAGCAGTGAACGACGGGCCACCCTTTTCTTTACGCAGTATTTT
.	15	TRBJ1-4	.	TRBV28	CASSPTRTIDEKLFF	TGTGCCAGCAGTCCGACCCGAACGATTGATGAAAAACTGTTTTTT
TRBD1	15	TRBJ2-6	few	TRBV29-1	CSGWTGSSGANVLTF	TGCAGCGGATGGACAGGAAGCTCTGGGGCCAACGTCCTGACTTTC
.	17	TRBJ2-7	.	TRBV28	CASSPLYNRDNSYEQYF	TGTGCCAGCAGTCCCCTCTACAACCGGGACAACTCCTACGAGCAGTACTTC
TRBD2	15	TRBJ2-3	few	TRBV9	CASSQGTSGTDTQYF	TGTGCCAGCAGCCAAGGGACTAGCGGCACAGATACGCAGTATTTT
TRBD2	15	TRBJ2-1	.	TRBV10-2	CASSEVREGYNEQFF	TGCGCCAGCAGTGAGGTACGGGAGGGGTACAATGAGCAGTTCTTC
.	13	TRBJ2-4	.	TRBV6-8	CAISPGAWNIQYF	TGTGCCATCAGTCCGGGGGCTTGGAACATTCAGTACTTC
.	14	TRBJ2-7	.	TRBV18	CASSPTRAMREQYF	TGTGCCAGCTCACCAACCAGGGCGATGCGCGAGCAGTACTTC
.	15	TRBJ1-1	.	TRBV19	CASSKWGRGDTEAFF	TGTGCCAGTAGTAAATGGGGCAGGGGAGATACTGAAGCTTTCTTT
.	14	TRBJ1-4	.	TRBV19	CASTTTENTEKLFF	TGTGCCAGTACAACGACAGAAAACACTGAAAAACTGTTTTTT
TRBD2	15	TRBJ2-7	.	TRBV28	CASSPGRGISYEQYF	TGTGCCAGCAGCCCAGGGCGGGGGATCTCCTACGAGCAGTACTTC
.	13	TRBJ1-3	.	TRBV6-8	CASFSSGGNTIYF	TGTGCCAGTTTTTCCTCGGGGGGAAACACCATATATTTT
TRBD2	13	TRBJ2-7	few	TRBV7-1	CASSLGTTQEQYF	TGTGCCAGCAGCTTAGGGACTACCCAGGAGCAGTACTTC
.	17	TRBJ2-1	.	TRBV15	CATGPASGVGRRNEQFF	TGTGCCACCGGCCCGGCTTCAGGGGTAGGGAGGCGAAATGAGCAGTTCTTC
.	14	TRBJ1-2	.	TRBV18	CASSPPGRNYGYTF	TGTGCCAGCTCACCACCGGGCAGAAACTATGGCTACACCTTC
.	14	TRBJ1-4	.	TRBV11-3	CASSRGGENEKLFF	TGTGCCAGCAGCCGAGGGGGGGAAAATGAAAAACTGTTTTTT
TRBD1	15	TRBJ2-1	few	TRBV6-8	CASRGQDTPYNEQFF	TGTGCCAGCAGGGGACAGGACACCCCTTACAATGAGCAGTTCTTC
TRBD1	21	TRBJ2-6	.	TRBV28	CASTTRHLGTGIWSGANVLTF	TGTGCCAGCACCACCCGGCACTTAGGGACAGGGATCTGGTCCGGGGCCAACGTCCTGACTTTC
.	14	TRBJ1-2	few	TRBV30	CAWSDQWGNYGYTF	TGTGCCTGGAGTGACCAGTGGGGTAACTATGGCTACACCTTC
.	13	TRBJ2-5	.	TRBV19	CASSIGPWETQYF	TGTGCCAGTAGTATTGGCCCATGGGAGACCCAGTACTTC
.	16	TRBJ2-2	.	TRBV9	CASSVGTQGLGGELFF	TGTGCCAGCAGCGTAGGGACACAGGGTTTGGGCGGGGAGCTGTTTTTT
.	15	TRBJ1-6	.	TRBV6-7	CASSYSDHIGSPLHF	TGTGCCAGCAGTTACTCGGATCATATCGGGTCACCCCTCCACTTT
TRBD1	14	TRBJ1-3	once	TRBV5-1	CASSIGTAGNTIYF	TGCGCCAGCAGCATCGGGACAGCTGGAAACACCATATATTTT
TRBD1	15	TRBJ2-3	few	TRBV9	CASSVQGASTDTQYF	TGTGCCAGCAGCGTTCAGGGGGCTTCCACAGATACGCAGTATTTT
.	13	TRBJ2-3	.	TRBV18	CASSPGLIDTQYF	TGTGCCAGCTCACCAGGCCTCATAGATACGCAGTATTTT
TRBD1	15	TRBJ1-6	medium-sized	TRBV23-1	CASSLETGGSSPLHF	TGCGCCAGCAGCTTGGAGACAGGGGGTAGTTCACCCCTCCACTTT
.	16	TRBJ1-5	few	TRBV1	CASSQVLRGSNQPQHF	TGCGCCAGCAGCCAAGTCCTTAGGGGGAGCAATCAGCCCCAGCATTTT